Listed below are T cell receptor beta chains from one sample, sequenced in a study of cytomegalovirus exposure and HLA in healthy donors. Profiled with immunoSEQ multiplex PCR; TCRdb holds only in-frame clones, not every one. The sample table includes around 53,000 clones. Sequencing used PBMCs. The receptor source for this set is a woman in her 30s in good health and CMV-seropositive. CDR3s include the opening cysteine and the closing phenylalanine or tryptophan. The D gene is left open where the match is weak.

d_call: .
v_call: TRBV6-7
j_call: TRBJ1-4
cdr3_nt: TGTGCCAGCAGTTCCTACGTGGGGGCTGATAATGAAAAACTGTTTTTT
cdr3_aa: CASSSYVGADNEKLFF

d_call: TRBD2
v_call: TRBV30
j_call: TRBJ2-5
cdr3_nt: TGTGCCTGGAGTCTTGGGCTAGCGGGAGAGGAGACCCAGTACTTC
cdr3_aa: CAWSLGLAGEETQYF

d_call: TRBD2
v_call: TRBV4-1
j_call: TRBJ2-1
cdr3_nt: TGCGCCAGCAGCACCCGGGAGGACCCCTACAATGAGCAGTTCTTC
cdr3_aa: CASSTREDPYNEQFF

d_call: .
v_call: TRBV27
j_call: TRBJ2-1
cdr3_nt: TGTGCCAGCAGCCTTTACAATGAGCAGTTCTTC
cdr3_aa: CASSLYNEQFF

d_call: .
v_call: TRBV19
j_call: TRBJ1-2
cdr3_nt: TGTGCCAAGGGTTGGAAGGCGGGCACTGGCTACACCTTC
cdr3_aa: CAKGWKAGTGYTF

d_call: .
v_call: TRBV2
j_call: TRBJ2-3
cdr3_nt: TGTGCCAGCAGTGCTAGCACAGATACGCAGTATTTT
cdr3_aa: CASSASTDTQYF

d_call: .
v_call: TRBV9
j_call: TRBJ1-2
cdr3_nt: TGTGCCAGCAGCGTAGCTCAAGGGGGCTATGGCTACACCTTC
cdr3_aa: CASSVAQGGYGYTF

d_call: .
v_call: TRBV2
j_call: TRBJ2-1
cdr3_nt: TGTGCCAGCAGTGTTACAGTTTCGTACAATGAGCAGTTCTTC
cdr3_aa: CASSVTVSYNEQFF

d_call: TRBD1
v_call: TRBV5-1
j_call: TRBJ2-7
cdr3_nt: TGCGCCAGCAGCTTGGGGACAGGGGACATGGACGAGCAGTACTTC
cdr3_aa: CASSLGTGDMDEQYF

d_call: TRBD2
v_call: TRBV5-6
j_call: TRBJ2-7
cdr3_nt: TGTGCCAGCAGCTGGGGAGCGGGGGACGAGCAGTACTTC
cdr3_aa: CASSWGAGDEQYF

d_call: .
v_call: TRBV30
j_call: TRBJ2-7
cdr3_nt: TGTGCCTGGAGTATGACCAGGGGTACCCTCTACGAGCAGTACTTC
cdr3_aa: CAWSMTRGTLYEQYF

d_call: .
v_call: TRBV4-1
j_call: TRBJ2-5
cdr3_nt: TGCGCCAGCTCGAGAGGGGGGGCCCAAGAGACCCAGTACTTC
cdr3_aa: CASSRGGAQETQYF

d_call: .
v_call: TRBV29-1
j_call: TRBJ2-7
cdr3_nt: TGCAGCGTTGAACAAGGGGTACACGAGCAGTACTTC
cdr3_aa: CSVEQGVHEQYF

d_call: .
v_call: TRBV7-7
j_call: TRBJ2-5
cdr3_nt: TGTGCTAGCAGCTTACAGGGAAGGACAGAGACCCAGTACTTC
cdr3_aa: CASSLQGRTETQYF

d_call: TRBD1
v_call: TRBV6-1
j_call: TRBJ2-5
cdr3_nt: TGTGCCAGCAGGGGGGGACAGGGGTGGGAGAACCAGTACTTC
cdr3_aa: CASRGGQGWENQYF

d_call: TRBD2
v_call: TRBV9
j_call: TRBJ2-1
cdr3_nt: TGTGCCAGCAGCGTAGATGTGGGGACTAGCGGGGGGTATGAGCAGTTCTTC
cdr3_aa: CASSVDVGTSGGYEQFF

d_call: TRBD1
v_call: TRBV30
j_call: TRBJ1-6
cdr3_nt: TGTGCCTGGAGTAAAGGACAGGATAATTCACCCCTCCACTTT
cdr3_aa: CAWSKGQDNSPLHF

d_call: .
v_call: TRBV10-3
j_call: TRBJ1-2
cdr3_nt: TGTGCCATCAGTCCCTTAACCGCCAGGGACTATGGCTACACCTTC
cdr3_aa: CAISPLTARDYGYTF

d_call: TRBD2
v_call: TRBV18
j_call: TRBJ2-7
cdr3_nt: TGTGCCAGCTCACCTGGCAGCGGGAGTATGTACGAGCAGTACTTC
cdr3_aa: CASSPGSGSMYEQYF

d_call: .
v_call: TRBV19
j_call: TRBJ1-1
cdr3_nt: TGTGCCAGTAGTATAGGTCTCGGCAGGGTGAACACTGAAGCTTTCTTT
cdr3_aa: CASSIGLGRVNTEAFF

d_call: .
v_call: TRBV30
j_call: TRBJ1-4
cdr3_nt: TGTGCCTGGAGTGTACGGCGTGGGGGGGCTAATGAAAAACTGTTTTTT
cdr3_aa: CAWSVRRGGANEKLFF

d_call: TRBD1
v_call: TRBV9
j_call: TRBJ2-7
cdr3_nt: TGTGCCAGCAGCGTAGCCGGACAGGGGTTGGGGGAGCAGTACTTC
cdr3_aa: CASSVAGQGLGEQYF

d_call: TRBD2
v_call: TRBV5-1
j_call: TRBJ2-1
cdr3_nt: TGCGCCAGCAGCTTGGCACCGGGACTACTCAACAATGAGCAGTTCTTC
cdr3_aa: CASSLAPGLLNNEQFF

d_call: .
v_call: TRBV6-5
j_call: TRBJ2-5
cdr3_nt: TGTGCCAGCAGGCGGGGAGAGACCCAGTACTTC
cdr3_aa: CASRRGETQYF

d_call: .
v_call: TRBV11-3
j_call: TRBJ2-1
cdr3_nt: TGTGCCAGCAGCTCGGGGGGCCTTAGCTCCTACAATGAGCAGTTCTTC
cdr3_aa: CASSSGGLSSYNEQFF

d_call: TRBD2
v_call: TRBV9
j_call: TRBJ2-5
cdr3_nt: TGTGCCAGCAGCGTAGGCACTAGCGTACAAGAGACCCAGTACTTC
cdr3_aa: CASSVGTSVQETQYF

d_call: .
v_call: TRBV5-5
j_call: TRBJ2-5
cdr3_nt: TGTGCCAGCAGCTTGGCAAGCGTGGAGACCCAGTACTTC
cdr3_aa: CASSLASVETQYF

d_call: TRBD1
v_call: TRBV29-1
j_call: TRBJ2-3
cdr3_nt: TGCAGCGCGACAGGGGGAGGGAGCACAGATACGCAGTATTTT
cdr3_aa: CSATGGGSTDTQYF

d_call: TRBD2
v_call: TRBV4-1
j_call: TRBJ2-2
cdr3_nt: TGCGCCAGCAGCCAGTCGGGAGGGGACACCGGGGAGCTGTTTTTT
cdr3_aa: CASSQSGGDTGELFF

d_call: .
v_call: TRBV6-6
j_call: TRBJ1-1
cdr3_nt: TGTGCCAGCAGTCCACGGAGGCTAATGAACACTGAAGCTTTCTTT
cdr3_aa: CASSPRRLMNTEAFF

d_call: TRBD1
v_call: TRBV4-2
j_call: TRBJ1-2
cdr3_nt: TGTGCCAGCAGCCAAGCGGGACAGGGGGTCTTCTATGGCTACACCTTC
cdr3_aa: CASSQAGQGVFYGYTF

d_call: TRBD2
v_call: TRBV9
j_call: TRBJ2-5
cdr3_nt: TGTGCCAGCAGCGTAAATCCTAGCGGAGACGGGGAGACCCAGTACTTC
cdr3_aa: CASSVNPSGDGETQYF

d_call: .
v_call: TRBV18
j_call: TRBJ2-3
cdr3_nt: TGTGCCAGCTCCCCGGGCGGGAGCACAGATACGCAGTATTTT
cdr3_aa: CASSPGGSTDTQYF

d_call: .
v_call: TRBV30
j_call: TRBJ2-2
cdr3_nt: TGTGCCTGGGACTTCGTCGGCGGGGAGCTGTTTTTT
cdr3_aa: CAWDFVGGELFF

d_call: TRBD2
v_call: TRBV30
j_call: TRBJ2-5
cdr3_nt: TGTGCCTGGGCTACTAGCGGGAGTACGAAGACCCAGTACTTC
cdr3_aa: CAWATSGSTKTQYF

d_call: TRBD1
v_call: TRBV6-5
j_call: TRBJ1-1
cdr3_nt: TGTGCCAGCAGAACCGAATCGACAGGGGTCACTGAAGCTTTCTTT
cdr3_aa: CASRTESTGVTEAFF

d_call: .
v_call: TRBV28
j_call: TRBJ1-5
cdr3_nt: TGTGCCAGCAGGAGATATAGCAATCAGCACCAGCATTTT
cdr3_aa: CASRRYSNQHQHF

d_call: .
v_call: TRBV5-1
j_call: TRBJ2-3
cdr3_nt: TGCGCCAGCAGCTTCGTCGGAGCTAGCACAGATACGCAGTATTTT
cdr3_aa: CASSFVGASTDTQYF

d_call: .
v_call: TRBV15
j_call: TRBJ2-3
cdr3_nt: TGTGCCACCAGCAGACGAAGACTAGACACAGATACGCAGTATTTT
cdr3_aa: CATSRRRLDTDTQYF

d_call: TRBD2
v_call: TRBV9
j_call: TRBJ2-5
cdr3_nt: TGTGCCAGCAGCCCTGGGGGAGGGAGGGAGACCCAGTACTTC
cdr3_aa: CASSPGGGRETQYF

d_call: .
v_call: TRBV6-5
j_call: TRBJ2-7
cdr3_nt: TGTGCCAGCAGTTACTCGGAGAGGGGGTTCTCCTACGAGCAGTACTTC
cdr3_aa: CASSYSERGFSYEQYF

d_call: .
v_call: TRBV27
j_call: TRBJ1-1
cdr3_nt: TGTGCCAGCAGCCTAAGGAGGGACACTGAAGCTTTCTTT
cdr3_aa: CASSLRRDTEAFF

d_call: .
v_call: TRBV5-4
j_call: TRBJ2-1
cdr3_nt: TGTGCCAGCAGCTCTGGGGGGAATTACAATGAGCAGTTCTTC
cdr3_aa: CASSSGGNYNEQFF

d_call: TRBD1
v_call: TRBV30
j_call: TRBJ1-2
cdr3_nt: TGTGCCTGGAGTGGGGGGACAGGGGTGGGCTACACCTTC
cdr3_aa: CAWSGGTGVGYTF

d_call: .
v_call: TRBV5-4
j_call: TRBJ1-2
cdr3_nt: TGTGCCAGCAGCTTTATACAGGGCTATGGCTACACCTTC
cdr3_aa: CASSFIQGYGYTF

d_call: .
v_call: TRBV9
j_call: TRBJ2-5
cdr3_nt: TGTGCCAGCAGCCCAGGAGGGGCGGGCGTGACCCAGTACTTC
cdr3_aa: CASSPGGAGVTQYF

d_call: .
v_call: TRBV18
j_call: TRBJ2-7
cdr3_nt: TGTGCCAGCTCACCGGGGCAGACTGGGTACGAGCAGTACTTC
cdr3_aa: CASSPGQTGYEQYF

d_call: .
v_call: TRBV2
j_call: TRBJ2-5
cdr3_nt: TGTGCCAGCTCGGAGGAGACCCAGTACTTC
cdr3_aa: CASSEETQYF

d_call: .
v_call: TRBV4-1
j_call: TRBJ2-5
cdr3_nt: TGCGCCAGCAGCCAAGTAACAGAGAATGTAGAGACCCAGTACTTC
cdr3_aa: CASSQVTENVETQYF

d_call: .
v_call: TRBV4-1
j_call: TRBJ2-1
cdr3_nt: TGCGCCAGCAGCCAAGATCCTAACAGCCTGGGCGATGAGCAGTTCTTC
cdr3_aa: CASSQDPNSLGDEQFF

d_call: TRBD1
v_call: TRBV28
j_call: TRBJ1-6
cdr3_nt: TGTGCCAGCAGTCCCGGGACAGTTAATTCACCCCTCCACTTT
cdr3_aa: CASSPGTVNSPLHF

d_call: TRBD1
v_call: TRBV4-1
j_call: TRBJ1-5
cdr3_nt: TGCGCCAGCAGCCAAGGGACAGGTCCAAATCAGCCCCAGCATTTT
cdr3_aa: CASSQGTGPNQPQHF

d_call: TRBD1
v_call: TRBV6-5
j_call: TRBJ2-1
cdr3_nt: TGTGCCAGCAGCCGGGACAGGGAAGGTGTGCAGTTCTTC
cdr3_aa: CASSRDREGVQFF

d_call: .
v_call: TRBV7-2
j_call: TRBJ2-1
cdr3_nt: TGTGCCAGCAGCTCCCCCAGGGTCTTTAATGAGCAGTTCTTC
cdr3_aa: CASSSPRVFNEQFF

d_call: .
v_call: TRBV5-1
j_call: TRBJ1-5
cdr3_nt: TGCGCCAGCAGCCCCCAACCAGGGAACAATCAGCCCCAGCATTTT
cdr3_aa: CASSPQPGNNQPQHF

d_call: TRBD1
v_call: TRBV13
j_call: TRBJ2-5
cdr3_nt: TGTGCCAGCAGCTCCCGGGACAGAAAGCAAGAGACCCAGTACTTC
cdr3_aa: CASSSRDRKQETQYF

d_call: TRBD1
v_call: TRBV14
j_call: TRBJ2-7
cdr3_nt: TGTGCCAGCAGCCAACCCGGGACAGGGTTGTACGAGCAGTACTTC
cdr3_aa: CASSQPGTGLYEQYF